This T cell receptor beta chain was captured in a study of blood T cells in healthy people across ages. Sample-barcoded 5' priming and a J-beta primer mix drove a second PCR of about 6 to 12 cycles. MiXCR, applied by TCRdb to the 5' RACE reads, yields one record per CDR3 protein. The sample includes 1.5 million to 2 million distinct CDR3 sequences, 25% to 30% of them seen just once. Trimming took off 2 bases at V and 11 bases at J, with 16 bases between the two ends. The CDR3 length is 13 residues. Germline assignment: CDR1 SGHDT and CDR2 YYEEEE. Sequencing input: blood. The gene calls are TRBV5-6 and TRBJ2-5; maybe TRBD2 (6 bases). The sequence was collected from a woman in her thirties in good health. The CDR3 bases are TGTGCCAGCAGCTTCGGGCGGGATGGTGAGCAGTACTTC. Translation: CASSFGRDGEQYF.